This TCR beta chain emerged from a study of siplizumab effects on memory and regulatory T cells. The CDR3 is made up of 15 amino acids. Germline V CDR1 and CDR2: MNHNY, SVGAGI (reference sequence). V shed 2 bases and J shed 0 bases, with 8 bases lying between them. Generated by immunoSEQ multiplex PCR, the TCRdb table keeps only in-frame clones and is missing some. The table lists about 120,000 clones, roughly 94% of them singletons. This TCR was recovered from a human donor in good health. V usage is TRBV6-6 and J usage is TRBJ2-1, with a possible D match to TRBD2 (5 bases). Sequenced: non-Treg CD4+ T cells sorted from blood. In nucleotides, the CDR3 is TGTGCCAGCAGTTACAGGGAGAGCTCCTACAATGAGCAGTTCTTC. The encoded protein is CASSYRESSYNEQFF.